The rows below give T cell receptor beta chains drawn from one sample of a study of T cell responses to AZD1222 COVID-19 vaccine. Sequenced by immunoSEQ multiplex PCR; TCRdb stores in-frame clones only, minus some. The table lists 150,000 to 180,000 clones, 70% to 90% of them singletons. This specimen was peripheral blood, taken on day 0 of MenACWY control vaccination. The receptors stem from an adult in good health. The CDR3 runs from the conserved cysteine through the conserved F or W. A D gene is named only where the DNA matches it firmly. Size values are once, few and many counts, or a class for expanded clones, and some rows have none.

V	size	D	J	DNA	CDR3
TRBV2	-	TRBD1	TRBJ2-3	TGTGCCAGCAGTGCCCGGACAGGGGGCACAGATACGCAGTATTTT	CASSARTGGTDTQYF
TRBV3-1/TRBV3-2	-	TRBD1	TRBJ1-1	TGTGCCAGCAGCGTGAACAGGGGACCCAACGGAGCTTTCTTT	CASSVNRGPNGAFF
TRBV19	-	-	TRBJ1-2	TGTGCCAGACCCCCGGGGCGAGTTGGCTATGGCTACACCTTC	CARPPGRVGYGYTF
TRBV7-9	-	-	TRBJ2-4	TGTGCCAGCAGCTTAGCAGACAGGAACAAAAACATTCAGTACTTC	CASSLADRNKNIQYF
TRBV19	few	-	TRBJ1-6	TGTGCCAGTAGTGCAGGGAACGGCTCACCCCTCCACTTT	CASSAGNGSPLHF
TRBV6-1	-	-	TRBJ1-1	TGTGCCAGCAGTGAAGCGCTTTACAGGTACTTT	CASSEALYRYF
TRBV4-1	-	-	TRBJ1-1	TGCGCCAGCAGCCAAGAGCGGGGGGTGAACACTGAAGCTTTCTTT	CASSQERGVNTEAFF
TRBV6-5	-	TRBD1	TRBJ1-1	TGTGCCAGCAGCCTGGAGGGGGCGGACACTGAAGCTTTCTTT	CASSLEGADTEAFF
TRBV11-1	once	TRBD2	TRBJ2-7	TGTGCCAGCAGGTTAGACCTAGCGGGAGTCAACGAGCAGTACTTC	CASRLDLAGVNEQYF
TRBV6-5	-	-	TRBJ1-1	TGTGCCAGCAGCCTAGGGGTGAACACTGAAGCTTTCTTT	CASSLGVNTEAFF
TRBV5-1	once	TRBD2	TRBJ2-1	TGCGCCAGCAGTTCTAACCCCGGGAGGGGAGGCAATGAGCAGTTCTTC	CASSSNPGRGGNEQFF
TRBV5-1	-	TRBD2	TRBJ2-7	TGCGCCAGCAGTTTGGGCCTAGCGGGAGTAGACGAGCAGTACTTC	CASSLGLAGVDEQYF
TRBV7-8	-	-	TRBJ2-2	TGTGCCAGCAGCCCAGGAACATTTACCGGGGAGCTGTTTTTT	CASSPGTFTGELFF
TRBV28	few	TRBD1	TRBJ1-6	TGTGCCAGCAGGGACAGGATAAATTCACCCCTCCACTTT	CASRDRINSPLHF
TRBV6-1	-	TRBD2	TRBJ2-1	TGTGCCAGCAGTGAAGAAGGGACTAGCAGGATCTACAATGAGCAGTTCTTC	CASSEEGTSRIYNEQFF
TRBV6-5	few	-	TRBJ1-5	TGTGCCAGCAGCTTCTCCGGGACATTTAGCGAGCCCCAGCATTTT	CASSFSGTFSEPQHF
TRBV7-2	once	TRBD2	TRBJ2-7	TGTGCCATTAGCGGACTAGCGGGAGGGGGGCAGTACTTC	CAISGLAGGGQYF
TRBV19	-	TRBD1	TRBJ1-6	TGTGCCAGTAGTATATTATCGGACAGGGGTAATAATTCACCCCTCCACTTT	CASSILSDRGNNSPLHF
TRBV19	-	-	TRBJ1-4	TGTGCCAGTAGTCCCCCAGGGGTGGCTAATGAAAAACTGTTTTTT	CASSPPGVANEKLFF
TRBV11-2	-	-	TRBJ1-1	TGTGCCAGTCACGGGGGGAGAAAAGAAGCTTTCTTT	CASHGGRKEAFF
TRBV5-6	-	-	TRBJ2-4	TGTGCCAGCAGCTCCTCGGCCGAAAACATTCAGTACTTC	CASSSSAENIQYF
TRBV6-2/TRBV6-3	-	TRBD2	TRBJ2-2	TGTGCCAGCAGTTACCCAGCGGGAGAGGGGAAGGGGACCGGGGAGCTGTTTTTT	CASSYPAGEGKGTGELFF
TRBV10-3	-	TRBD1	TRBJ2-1	TGTGCCATCAGTGAGGTCGGGACAGGGGTCGATCTCTCCTACAATGAGCAGTTCTTC	CAISEVGTGVDLSYNEQFF
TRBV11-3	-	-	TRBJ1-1	TGTGCCAGCAGCGGAGGTTGGAACACTGAAGCTTTCTTT	CASSGGWNTEAFF
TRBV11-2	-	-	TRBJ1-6	TGTGCCAGCAGCTTAGATCGAGTGGGGAATTCACCCCTCCACTTT	CASSLDRVGNSPLHF
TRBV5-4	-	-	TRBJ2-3	TGTGCCAGCAGCTCCCCTTCAACGGGAAGCGTAGGAGTTACGCAGTATTTT	CASSSPSTGSVGVTQYF
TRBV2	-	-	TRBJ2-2	TGTGCCAGCTCAGGGGTTGGCACCGGGGAGCTGTTTTTT	CASSGVGTGELFF
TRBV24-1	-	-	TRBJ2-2	TGTGCCACCAGTGAGTACAGGAACACCGGGGAGCTGTTTTTT	CATSEYRNTGELFF
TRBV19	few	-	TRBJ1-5	TGTGCCAGTAGTATAAGTTCCAGGGGAGGACAGCCCCAGCATTTT	CASSISSRGGQPQHF
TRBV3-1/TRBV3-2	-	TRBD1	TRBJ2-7	TGTGCCAGCAGAGATCAGGGACAGGGCCCATCCTACGAGCAGTACTTC	CASRDQGQGPSYEQYF
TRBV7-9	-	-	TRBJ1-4	TGTGCCAGCAGTGATCCCCCCTCTAATGAAAAACTGTTTTTT	CASSDPPSNEKLFF
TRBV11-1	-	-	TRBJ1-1	TGTGCCAGCAGCCGGGGCAGGGGGAACACTGAAGCTTTCTTT	CASSRGRGNTEAFF
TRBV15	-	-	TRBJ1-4	TGTGCCACCAGCAGAATGGAGGGACGCGCTTCAAAACTGTTTTTT	CATSRMEGRASKLFF
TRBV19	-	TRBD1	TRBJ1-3	TGTGCCAGTAGTAACCGGGACAGGGGACTAACTGGAAACACCATATATTTT	CASSNRDRGLTGNTIYF
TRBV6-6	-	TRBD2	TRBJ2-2	TGTGCCAGCAGTCCCGGGGGACTAGTAAATCCCGGGGAGCTGTTTTTT	CASSPGGLVNPGELFF
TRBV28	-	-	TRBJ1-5	TGTGCCAGCAGTTTATATGCGCAATCAGCCCAGCATTTT	CASSLYAQSAQHF
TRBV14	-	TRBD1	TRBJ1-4	TGTGCCAGCAGCCTCCTAGGACAGGGAGAGGAAAAACTGTTTTTT	CASSLLGQGEEKLFF
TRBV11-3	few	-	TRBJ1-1	TGTGCCAGCAGCTTGATGGGGTCTTCGGAAGCTTTCTTT	CASSLMGSSEAFF
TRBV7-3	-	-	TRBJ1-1	TGTGCCAGCAGTTCCGGGTGGAACACTGAAGCTTTCTTT	CASSSGWNTEAFF
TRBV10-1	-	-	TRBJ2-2	TGCGCCAGCAGTGAATCCACCTTCACCGGGGAGCTGTTTTTT	CASSESTFTGELFF
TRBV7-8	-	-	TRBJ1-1	TGTGCCAGCAGCTTAGGGGGAAGTAGGACTGAAGCTTTCTTT	CASSLGGSRTEAFF
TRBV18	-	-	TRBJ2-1	TGTGCCAGCTCACCACCGGTCTTGCGCTACGATGACAATGAGCAGTTCTTC	CASSPPVLRYDDNEQFF
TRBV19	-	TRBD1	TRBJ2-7	TGTGCCAGTAGCTTCGGGACAGGGTTGTACGAGCAGTACTTC	CASSFGTGLYEQYF
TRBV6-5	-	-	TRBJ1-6	TGTGCCAGCAGTCCAGGGCATTCACCCCTCCACTTT	CASSPGHSPLHF
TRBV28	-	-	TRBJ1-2	TGTGCCACCAGGAGGGGTAGCGTTGGGGGCTACACCTTC	CATRRGSVGGYTF
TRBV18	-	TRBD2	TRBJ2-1	TGTGCCAGCTCACCACGGACTAGCGGGAGGGGTCTCTACAATGAGCAGTTCTTC	CASSPRTSGRGLYNEQFF
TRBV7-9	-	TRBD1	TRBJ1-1	TGTGCCAGCAGCTTGGTGGGACAGTTGAACACTGAAGCTTTCTTT	CASSLVGQLNTEAFF
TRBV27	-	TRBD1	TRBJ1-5	TGTGCCAGCAGCCATAGGGGACAGGGCTCCTGGAGTCGGCCCCAGCATTTT	CASSHRGQGSWSRPQHF
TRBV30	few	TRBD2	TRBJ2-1	TGTGCCTGGAGTGGAGGGGCTAGCGGGAGTTCGCACTACAATGAGCAGTTCTTC	CAWSGGASGSSHYNEQFF
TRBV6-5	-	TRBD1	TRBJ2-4	TGTGCCAGCAGCGCCTCAGGACAGGGCCTTAGGTACTTC	CASSASGQGLRYF
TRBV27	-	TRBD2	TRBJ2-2	TGTGCCAGCAGTATGACCCTAGCGGGGGGGAACACCGGGGAGCTGTTTTTT	CASSMTLAGGNTGELFF
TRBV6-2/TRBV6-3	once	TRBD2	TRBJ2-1	TGTGCCAGCAGTCATGACGGACTAGCGGCGGCGAGCTCCTACAATGAGCAGTTCTTC	CASSHDGLAAASSYNEQFF
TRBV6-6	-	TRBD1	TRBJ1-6	TGTGCCAGCAGTCACACGGGGACAGAGAATAATTCACCCCTCCACTTT	CASSHTGTENNSPLHF
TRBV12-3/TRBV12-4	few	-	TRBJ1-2	TGTGCCAGCAGCCGCAGCGATCGCTATGGCTACACCTTC	CASSRSDRYGYTF
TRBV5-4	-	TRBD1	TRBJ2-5	TGTGCCAGCAGCCGCCGGGACAGGATGGTAGAGACCCAGTACTTC	CASSRRDRMVETQYF
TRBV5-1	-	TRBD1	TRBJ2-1	TGCGCCAGCAGCTCGACAGGGAACTATGAGCAGTTCTTC	CASSSTGNYEQFF
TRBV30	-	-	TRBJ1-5	TGTGCTTTTGGGATGGGGCAGCCCCAGCATTTT	CAFGMGQPQHF
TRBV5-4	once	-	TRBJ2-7	TGTGCCAGCAGCCGGGACAACTACGAGCAGTACTTC	CASSRDNYEQYF
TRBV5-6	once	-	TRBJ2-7	TGTGCCAGCAGCTTGAGCTTCTCCTACGAGCAGTACTTC	CASSLSFSYEQYF
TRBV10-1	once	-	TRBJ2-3	TGCGCCAGCAGTGACCGGGATCGCGCGGAAAATACGCAGTATTTT	CASSDRDRAENTQYF